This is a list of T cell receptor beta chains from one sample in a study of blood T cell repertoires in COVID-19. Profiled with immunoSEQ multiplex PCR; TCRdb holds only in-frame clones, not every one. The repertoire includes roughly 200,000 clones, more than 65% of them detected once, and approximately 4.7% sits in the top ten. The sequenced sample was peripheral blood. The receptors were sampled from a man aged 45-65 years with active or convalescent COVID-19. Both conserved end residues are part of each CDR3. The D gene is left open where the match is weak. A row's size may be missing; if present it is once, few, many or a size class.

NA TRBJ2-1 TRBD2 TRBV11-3 TGTGCCAGCAGCTTAGGTGCGGGGGGGCTGCAGTTCTTC CASSLGAGGLQFF
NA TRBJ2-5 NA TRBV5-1 TGCGCCAGCAGCGGGGATACAGGGTTGTCCGAGACCCAGTACTTC CASSGDTGLSETQYF
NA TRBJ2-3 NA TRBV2 TGTGCCAGCAGAGGGACTCACGATACGCAGTATTTT CASRGTHDTQYF
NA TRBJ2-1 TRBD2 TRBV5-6 TGTGCCAGCCGCGGACTAGCGGGGGGGCCGATTGAGCAGTTCTTC CASRGLAGGPIEQFF
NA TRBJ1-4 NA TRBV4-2 TGTGCCAGCAGCCATGCCCGAGGCGGGGGGTATAATGAAAAACTGTTTTTT CASSHARGGGYNEKLFF
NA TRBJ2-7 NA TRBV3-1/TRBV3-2 TGTGCCAGCAGCCTTGGGGTGGGGGGCGAGCAGTACTTC CASSLGVGGEQYF
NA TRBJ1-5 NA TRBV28 TGTGCCAGCAGTTTAGAGGGCAGGGGTGTTCAGCCCCAGCATTTT CASSLEGRGVQPQHF
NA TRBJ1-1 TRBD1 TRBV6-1 TGTGCCAGCAGTGAAGCGAGGGGGCTTACTGAAGCTTTCTTT CASSEARGLTEAFF
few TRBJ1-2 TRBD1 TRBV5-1 TGCGCCAGCAGCCTAGATAGGACAGGGTTCGGCTACACCTTC CASSLDRTGFGYTF
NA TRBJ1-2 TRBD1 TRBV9 TGTGCCAGCAGCGTAGCCCCTACGACAGGGGTGAATGGCTACACCTTC CASSVAPTTGVNGYTF
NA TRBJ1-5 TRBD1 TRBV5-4 TGTGCCAGCAGCTTAGACAGGGAAGCCAGTCAGCCCCAGCATTTT CASSLDREASQPQHF
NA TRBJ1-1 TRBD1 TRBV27 TGTGCCAGCAGTTTATCCGGGCAGGGGGACACTGAAGCTTTCTTT CASSLSGQGDTEAFF
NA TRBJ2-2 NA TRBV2 TGTGCCAGCAGCCTAATAAGGATGGGCGCCGGGGAGCTGTTTTTT CASSLIRMGAGELFF
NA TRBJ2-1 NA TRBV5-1 TGCGCCAGCAGCTGGGACACACTCCCCTACAATGAGCAGTTCTTC CASSWDTLPYNEQFF
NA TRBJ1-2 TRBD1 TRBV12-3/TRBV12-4 TGTGCCAGCAGCACAGGGGACTATGGCTACACCTTC CASSTGDYGYTF
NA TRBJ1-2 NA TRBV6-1 TGTGCCAGCAGTGGCCTGGGGCAGTCATTAGCTAACTATGGCTACACCTTC CASSGLGQSLANYGYTF
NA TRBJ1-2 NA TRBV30 TGTGCCTGGAGACCTGATCAGACTAACTATGGCTACACCTTC CAWRPDQTNYGYTF
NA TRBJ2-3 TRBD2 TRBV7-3 TGTGCCAGCAGCTTAGGACTAGCGCCATACACAGATACGCAGTATTTT CASSLGLAPYTDTQYF
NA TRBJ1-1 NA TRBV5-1 TGCGCCAGCAGCTTGGGAACTACCTCGAACACTGAAGCTTTCTTT CASSLGTTSNTEAFF
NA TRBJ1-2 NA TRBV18 TGTGCCAGCTCACCACAGCAGGTTAACTATGGCTACACCTTC CASSPQQVNYGYTF
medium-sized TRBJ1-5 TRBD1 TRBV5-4 TGTGCCAGCAGCCCAGGACAGGATCAGCCCCAGCATTTT CASSPGQDQPQHF
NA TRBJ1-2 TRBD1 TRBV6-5 TGTGCCAGCGGCCCCGGACAGGCCCCCTATGGCTACACCTTC CASGPGQAPYGYTF
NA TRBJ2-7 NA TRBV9 TGTGCCAGCAGCGTAGAATCCGGGTACGGTTACGAGCAGTACTTC CASSVESGYGYEQYF
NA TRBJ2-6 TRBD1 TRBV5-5 TGTGCCAGCAGCTATATCTCACAGGGGACAGGGGCCAACGTCCTGACTTTC CASSYISQGTGANVLTF
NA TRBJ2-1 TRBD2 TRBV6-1 TGTGCCAGCAGTGAAAACCTAGCGGGGGTATACAATGAGCAGTTCTTC CASSENLAGVYNEQFF
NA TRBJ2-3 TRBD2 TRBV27 TGTGCCAGCAGTTGGAAGCGGGGGGGCGAAGCGCAGTATTTT CASSWKRGGEAQYF
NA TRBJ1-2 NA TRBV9 TGTGCCAGCAGCGTAAGCGGAGGGCGGGGGAATGGCTACACCTTC CASSVSGGRGNGYTF
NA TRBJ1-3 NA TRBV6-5 TGTGCCAGCATCCGACTGGGCTCTGGAAACACCATATATTTT CASIRLGSGNTIYF
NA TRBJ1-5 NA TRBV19 TGTGCCAGTAATTCGGACAGTCGAAATCAGCCCCAGCATTTT CASNSDSRNQPQHF
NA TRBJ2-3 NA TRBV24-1 TGTGCCACCAGTGATAGGCTAGATGGCACAGATACGCAGTATTTT CATSDRLDGTDTQYF
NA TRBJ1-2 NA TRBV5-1 TGCGCCAGCAGCTTTGTCGGGACATATAACTATGGCTACACCTTC CASSFVGTYNYGYTF